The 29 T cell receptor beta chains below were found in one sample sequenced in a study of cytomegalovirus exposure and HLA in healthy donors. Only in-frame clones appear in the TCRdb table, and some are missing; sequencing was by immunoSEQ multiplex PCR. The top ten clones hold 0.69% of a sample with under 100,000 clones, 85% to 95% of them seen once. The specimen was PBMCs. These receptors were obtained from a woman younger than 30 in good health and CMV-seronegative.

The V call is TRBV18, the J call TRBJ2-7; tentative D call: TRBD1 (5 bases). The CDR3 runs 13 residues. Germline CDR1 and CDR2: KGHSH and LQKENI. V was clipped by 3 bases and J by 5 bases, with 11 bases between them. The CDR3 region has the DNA TGTGCCAGCTCACCTACAGGTAACGACGAGCAGTACTTC. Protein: CASSPTGNDEQYF. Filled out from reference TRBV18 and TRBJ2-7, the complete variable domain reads NAGVMQNPRHLVRRRGQEARLRCSPMKGHSHVYWYRQLPEEGLKFMVYLQKENIIDESGMPKERFSAEFPKEGPSILRIQQVVRGDSAAYFCASSPTGNDEQYFGPGTRLTVT.

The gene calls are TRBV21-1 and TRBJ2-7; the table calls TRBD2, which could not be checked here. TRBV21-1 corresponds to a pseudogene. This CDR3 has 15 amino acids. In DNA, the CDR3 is TGTGCCAGCAGCAAAGGGACTCACAGCTCCTACGAGCAGTACTTC. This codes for CASSKGTHSSYEQYF.

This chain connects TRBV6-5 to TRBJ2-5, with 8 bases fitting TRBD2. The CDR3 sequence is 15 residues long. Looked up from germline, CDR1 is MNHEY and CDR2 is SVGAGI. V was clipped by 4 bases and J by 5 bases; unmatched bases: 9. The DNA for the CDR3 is TGTGCCAGCAGTTCCCGGCGGGGGGCAGGGGAGACCCAGTACTTC. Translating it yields CASSSRRGAGETQYF.

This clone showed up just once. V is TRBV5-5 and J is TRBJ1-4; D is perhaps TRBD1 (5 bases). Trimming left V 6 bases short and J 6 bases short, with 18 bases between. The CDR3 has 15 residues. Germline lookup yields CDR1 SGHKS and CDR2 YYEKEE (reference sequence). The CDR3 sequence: CASTEGAGGDEKLFF. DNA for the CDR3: TGTGCCAGCACCGAAGGGGCTGGGGGGGATGAAAAACTGTTTTTT. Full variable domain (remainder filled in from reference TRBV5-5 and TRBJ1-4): DAGVTQSPTHLIKTRGQQVTLRCSPISGHKSVSWYQQVLGQGPQFIFQYYEKEERGRGNFPDRFSARQFPNYSSELNVNALLLGDSALYLCASTEGAGGDEKLFFGSGTQLSVL.

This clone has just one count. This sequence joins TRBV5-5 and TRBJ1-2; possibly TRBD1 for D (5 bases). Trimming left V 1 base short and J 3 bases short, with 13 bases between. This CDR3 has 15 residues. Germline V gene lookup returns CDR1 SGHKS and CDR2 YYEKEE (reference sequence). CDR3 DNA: TGTGCCAGCAGCTTGCGGGCGGGGGGTTACTATGGCTACACCTTC. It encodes CASSLRAGGYYGYTF.

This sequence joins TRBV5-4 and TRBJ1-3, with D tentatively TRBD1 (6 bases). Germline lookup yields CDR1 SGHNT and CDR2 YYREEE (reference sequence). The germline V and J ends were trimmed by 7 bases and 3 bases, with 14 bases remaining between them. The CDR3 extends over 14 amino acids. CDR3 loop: CASSPGGLGNTIYF. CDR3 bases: TGTGCCAGCTCTCCCGGGGGGCTTGGAAACACCATATATTTT.

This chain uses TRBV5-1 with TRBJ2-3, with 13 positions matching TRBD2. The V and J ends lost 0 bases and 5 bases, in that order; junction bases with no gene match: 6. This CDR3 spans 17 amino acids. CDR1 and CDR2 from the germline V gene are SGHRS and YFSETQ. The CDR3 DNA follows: TGCGCCAGCAGCTTGGCCGGACTAGCGGGAGTGAGAGATACGCAGTATTTT. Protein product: CASSLAGLAGVRDTQYF. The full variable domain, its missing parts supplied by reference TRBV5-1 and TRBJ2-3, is KAGVTQTPRYLIKTRGQQVTLSCSPISGHRSVSWYQQTPGQGLQFLFEYFSETQRNKGNFPGRFSGRQFSNSRSEMNVSTLELGDSALYLCASSLAGLAGVRDTQYFGPGTRLTVL.

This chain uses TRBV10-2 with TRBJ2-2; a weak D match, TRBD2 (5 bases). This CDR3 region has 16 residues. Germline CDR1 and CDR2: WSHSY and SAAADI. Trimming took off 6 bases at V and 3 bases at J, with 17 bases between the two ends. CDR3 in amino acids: CASRRRSRRDTGELFF. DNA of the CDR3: TGCGCCAGCAGGAGGAGGAGTCGGCGGGACACCGGGGAGCTGTTTTTT.

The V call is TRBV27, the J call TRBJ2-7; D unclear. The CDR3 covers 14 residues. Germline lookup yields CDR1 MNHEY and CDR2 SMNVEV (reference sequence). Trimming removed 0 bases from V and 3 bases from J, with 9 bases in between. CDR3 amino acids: CASSLSPPVYEQYF. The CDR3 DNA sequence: TGTGCCAGCAGTTTATCCCCGCCGGTCTACGAGCAGTACTTC.

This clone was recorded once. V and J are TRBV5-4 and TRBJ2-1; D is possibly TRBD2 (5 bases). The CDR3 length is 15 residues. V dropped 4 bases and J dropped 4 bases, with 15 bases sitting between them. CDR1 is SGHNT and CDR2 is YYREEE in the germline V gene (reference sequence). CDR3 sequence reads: CASSPSPLGYNEQFF. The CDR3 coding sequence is TGTGCCAGCAGCCCTAGCCCCTTGGGTTACAATGAGCAGTTCTTC.

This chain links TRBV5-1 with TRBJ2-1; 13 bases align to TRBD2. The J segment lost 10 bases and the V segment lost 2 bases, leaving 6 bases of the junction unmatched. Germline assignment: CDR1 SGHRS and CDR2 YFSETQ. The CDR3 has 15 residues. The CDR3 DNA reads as TGCGCCAGCAGCTTCGGACTAGCGGGGGCAGCAGAGCAGTTCTTC. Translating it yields CASSFGLAGAAEQFF.

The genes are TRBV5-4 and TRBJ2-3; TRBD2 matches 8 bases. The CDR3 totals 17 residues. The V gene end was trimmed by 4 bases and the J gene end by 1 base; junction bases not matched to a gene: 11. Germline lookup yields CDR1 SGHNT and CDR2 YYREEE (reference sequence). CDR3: CASSLRQARGGTDTQYF. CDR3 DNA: TGTGCCAGCAGCCTAAGGCAGGCGCGGGGGGGCACAGATACGCAGTATTTT.

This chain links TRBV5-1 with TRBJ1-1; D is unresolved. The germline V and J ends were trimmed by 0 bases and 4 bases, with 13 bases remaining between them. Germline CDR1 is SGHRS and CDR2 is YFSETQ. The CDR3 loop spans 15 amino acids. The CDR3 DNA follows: TGCGCCAGCAGCTTGGCTAGGTTTCGCGGCACTGAAGCTTTCTTT. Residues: CASSLARFRGTEAFF.

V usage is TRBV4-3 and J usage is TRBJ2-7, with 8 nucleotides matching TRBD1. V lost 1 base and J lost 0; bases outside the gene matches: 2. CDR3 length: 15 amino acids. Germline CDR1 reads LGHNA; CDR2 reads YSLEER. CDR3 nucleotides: TGCGCCAGCAGCCAAGGGACAGGGATCTCCTACGAGCAGTACTTC. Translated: CASSQGTGISYEQYF.

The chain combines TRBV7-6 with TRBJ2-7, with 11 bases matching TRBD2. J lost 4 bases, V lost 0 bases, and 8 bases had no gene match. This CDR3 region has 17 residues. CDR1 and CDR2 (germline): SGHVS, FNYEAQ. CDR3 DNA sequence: TGTGCCAGCAGCTTAGCCCCTTCGGGGACTAGCGGATACGAGCAGTACTTC. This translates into CASSLAPSGTSGYEQYF.

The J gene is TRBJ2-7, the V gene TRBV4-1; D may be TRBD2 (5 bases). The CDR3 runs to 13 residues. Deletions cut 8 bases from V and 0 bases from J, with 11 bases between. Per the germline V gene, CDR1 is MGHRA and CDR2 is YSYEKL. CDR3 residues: CASAQGSSYEQYF. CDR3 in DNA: TGCGCCAGCGCTCAAGGGAGCTCCTACGAGCAGTACTTC.

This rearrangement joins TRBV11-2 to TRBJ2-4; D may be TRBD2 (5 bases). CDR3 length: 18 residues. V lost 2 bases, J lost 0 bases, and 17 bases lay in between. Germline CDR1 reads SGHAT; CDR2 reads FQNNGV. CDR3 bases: TGTGCCAGCAGCTTAAGAGGGAACGCTTTCATAGCCAAAAACATTCAGTACTTC. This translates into CASSLRGNAFIAKNIQYF.

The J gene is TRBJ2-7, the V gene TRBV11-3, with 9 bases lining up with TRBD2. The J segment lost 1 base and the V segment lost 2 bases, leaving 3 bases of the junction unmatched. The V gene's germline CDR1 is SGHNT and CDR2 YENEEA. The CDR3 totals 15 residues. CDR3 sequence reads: CASSLFSGSSYEQYF. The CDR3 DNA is TGTGCCAGCAGCTTATTTAGCGGGAGTTCCTACGAGCAGTACTTC.

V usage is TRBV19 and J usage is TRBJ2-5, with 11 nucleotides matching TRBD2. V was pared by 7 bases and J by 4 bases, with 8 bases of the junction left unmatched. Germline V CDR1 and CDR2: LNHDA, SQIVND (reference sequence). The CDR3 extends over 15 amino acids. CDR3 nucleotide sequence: TGTGCCAGTACCATGACTAGCGGGGCCGGAGAGACCCAGTACTTC. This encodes CASTMTSGAGETQYF.

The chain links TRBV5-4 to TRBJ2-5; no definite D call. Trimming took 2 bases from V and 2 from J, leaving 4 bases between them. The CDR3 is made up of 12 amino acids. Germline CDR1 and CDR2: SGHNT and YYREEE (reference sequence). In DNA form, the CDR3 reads TGTGCCAGCAGCTTACGGCAAGAGACCCAGTACTTC. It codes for CASSLRQETQYF.

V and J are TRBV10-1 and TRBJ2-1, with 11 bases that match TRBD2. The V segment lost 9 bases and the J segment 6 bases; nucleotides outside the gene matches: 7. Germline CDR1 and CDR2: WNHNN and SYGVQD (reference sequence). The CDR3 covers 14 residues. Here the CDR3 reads CASCPSGRCNEQFF. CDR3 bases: TGCGCCAGTTGTCCTAGCGGGAGGTGCAATGAGCAGTTCTTC.

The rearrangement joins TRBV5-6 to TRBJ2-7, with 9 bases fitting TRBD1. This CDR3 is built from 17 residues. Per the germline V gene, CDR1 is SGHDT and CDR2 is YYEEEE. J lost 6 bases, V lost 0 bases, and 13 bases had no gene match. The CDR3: CASSLGTGATGLSEQYF. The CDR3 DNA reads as TGTGCCAGCAGCTTGGGGACAGGGGCTACAGGACTCTCCGAGCAGTACTTC.

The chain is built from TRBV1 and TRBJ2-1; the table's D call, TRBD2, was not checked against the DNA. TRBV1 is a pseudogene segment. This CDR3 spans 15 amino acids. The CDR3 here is CTSSPSGRASNEQFF. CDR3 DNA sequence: TGCACCAGCAGTCCCAGCGGGAGGGCCAGTAATGAGCAGTTCTTC.

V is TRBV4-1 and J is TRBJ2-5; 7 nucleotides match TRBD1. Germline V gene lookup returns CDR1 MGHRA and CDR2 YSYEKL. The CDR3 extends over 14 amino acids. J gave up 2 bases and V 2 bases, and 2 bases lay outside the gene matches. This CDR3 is CASSQYRGQETQYF. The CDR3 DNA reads TGCGCCAGCAGCCAATACAGGGGTCAAGAGACCCAGTACTTC.

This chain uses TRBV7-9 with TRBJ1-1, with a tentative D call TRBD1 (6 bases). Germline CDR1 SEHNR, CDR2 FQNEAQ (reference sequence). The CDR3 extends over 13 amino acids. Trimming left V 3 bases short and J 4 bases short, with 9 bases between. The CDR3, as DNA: TGTGCCAGCAGCTTGGGGGCGGGCACTGAAGCTTTCTTT. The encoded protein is CASSLGAGTEAFF.

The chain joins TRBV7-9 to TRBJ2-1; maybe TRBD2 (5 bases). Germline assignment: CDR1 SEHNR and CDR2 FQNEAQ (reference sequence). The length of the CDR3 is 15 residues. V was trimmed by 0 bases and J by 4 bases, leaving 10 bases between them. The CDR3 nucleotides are TGTGCCAGCAGCTTAGCGGACCGGGGTTACAATGAGCAGTTCTTC. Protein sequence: CASSLADRGYNEQFF.

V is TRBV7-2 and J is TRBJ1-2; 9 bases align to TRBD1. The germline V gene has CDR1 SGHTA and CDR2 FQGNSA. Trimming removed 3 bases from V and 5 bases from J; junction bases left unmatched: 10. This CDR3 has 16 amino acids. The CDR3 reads CASSFPPGQGNYGYTF. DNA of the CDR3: TGTGCCAGCAGCTTCCCCCCTGGACAGGGGAATTATGGCTACACCTTC.

CDR3 coding DNA: TGTGCCAGCAGTTACTCGCCCACAGGGAATATTGAAAAACTGTTTTTT. This encodes CASSYSPTGNIEKLFF. V usage is TRBV6-6 and J usage is TRBJ1-4; TRBD1 might be the D (6 bases). Germline assignment: CDR1 MNHNY and CDR2 SVGAGI (reference sequence). The CDR3 runs to 16 residues. Trimming stripped 0 bases from V and 7 bases from J, with 15 bases between.

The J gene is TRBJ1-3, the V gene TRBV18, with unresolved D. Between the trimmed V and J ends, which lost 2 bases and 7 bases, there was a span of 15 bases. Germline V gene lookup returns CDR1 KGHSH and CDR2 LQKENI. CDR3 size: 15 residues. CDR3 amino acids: CASSPGLLIRNTIYF. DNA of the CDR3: TGTGCCAGCTCACCAGGACTTCTGATCCGGAACACCATATATTTT.